These 14 T cell receptor beta chains were sequenced from one sample in a study of T-cell reconstitution after alpha-beta-depleted transplantation in children (dated by TCRdb to the mid-2010s). In the paper's terms, the treatment or condition label means: allogeneic hematopoietic cell transplantation with graft depleted of TCRalphabeta T cells and CD19 B cells. The method behind the library was PCR. Reads for this sample came from an Illumina HiSeq 2500. To normalize quantification of the TCRbeta repertoire, the TCR libraries were built with molecular barcoding that relied on unique molecular identifiers. In-frame beta chains were kept once TCRdb had trimmed the public reads at Q25 with fastp and called clones with MiXCR. Entries are consolidated by CDR3 protein sequence, retaining the most common genes and DNA. Across this sample there are around 600,000 distinct CDR3 sequences, with more than 20% seen only once. The ten largest account for 12% to 15% of the sample.

The sequences come from PBMCs, mostly from graft donor cells, collected 360 days after TCRalphabeta/CD19-depleted stem cell transplant. All receptors derive from a boy under three years old who had a stem cell transplant for acute myeloid leukemia, so the T cells may come from the graft donor.

This clonotype was picked up many times. The rearrangement uses TRBV29-1 and TRBJ1-1; no definite D call. This CDR3 has 10 amino acids. Germline assignment: CDR1 SQVTM and CDR2 ANQGSEA. Between the trimmed V and J ends, which lost 3 bases and 6 bases, there was a span of 5 bases. The CDR3 here is CSVEGAEAFF. In DNA form, the CDR3 reads TGCAGCGTTGAGGGCGCTGAAGCTTTCTTT.

The chain couples TRBV5-1 to TRBJ2-2, with 7 positions matching TRBD2. Germline-derived CDR1 and CDR2 are SGHRS and YFSETQ. The CDR3 totals 13 residues. V was pared by 4 bases and J by 3 bases, with 0 bases of the junction left unmatched. The CDR3 sequence: CASSREDTGELFF. The CDR3 bases are TGCGCCAGCAGCCGGGAGGACACCGGGGAGCTGTTTTTT. The full variable domain, rest sourced from reference TRBV5-1 and TRBJ2-2, is KAGVTQTPRYLIKTRGQQVTLSCSPISGHRSVSWYQQTPGQGLQFLFEYFSETQRNKGNFPGRFSGRQFSNSRSEMNVSTLELGDSALYLCASSREDTGELFFGEGSRLTVL.

This clonotype was observed at least ten times. The V and J genes are TRBV6-6 and TRBJ1-6; weak D call: TRBD1 (6 bases). This CDR3 has 13 residues. Germline CDR1 is MNHNY and CDR2 is SVGAGI (reference sequence). With 5 bases removed from V and 12 bases from J, the gap between germline ends came to 14 bases. The CDR3 loop reads CASSADSSVPLHF. CDR3 nucleotide sequence: TGTGCCAGCAGTGCGGACAGTTCAGTACCCCTCCACTTT.

This chain uses TRBV12-3 or TRBV12-4 with TRBJ2-7, with 7 bases that match TRBD2. With 6 bases clipped from V and 2 bases from J, the junction kept 10 bases outside the gene matches. This CDR3 has 15 residues. The CDR3 coding sequence is TGTGCCAGCAGCCCCGGGAGGACGAGACCCTACGAGCAGTACTTC. It is translated as CASSPGRTRPYEQYF.

The chain combines TRBV20-1 with TRBJ1-2; 7 bases align to TRBD1. The CDR3 runs 14 residues. Per germline, CDR1 DFQATT and CDR2 SNEGSKA (reference sequence). V lost 1 base to trimming and J lost 4 bases; unmatched junction nucleotides: 6. The CDR3 region has the DNA TGCAGTGCTAGAGCGGGACAGCTGATCTATGGCTACACCTTC. It is translated as CSARAGQLIYGYTF.

In this sample, this clonotype turned up many times. The rearrangement uses TRBV29-1 and TRBJ2-1; 12 bases line up with TRBD2. The CDR3 contains 14 residues. Germline V gene lookup returns CDR1 SQVTM and CDR2 ANQGSEA. Germline trimming cut 3 bases from V and 10 bases from J; bases unmatched to any gene: 7. CDR3 nucleotide sequence: TGCAGCGTTGAGGCTGGGACTAGCGGGCGCGAGCAGTTCTTC. Residues: CSVEAGTSGREQFF.

About this clonotype: Its ends do not fully match the called genes, so a read error is possible. The rearrangement joins TRBV27 to TRBJ2-5; D is undetermined. This CDR3 is built from 11 residues. Germline lookup yields CDR1 MNHEY and CDR2 SMNVEV (reference sequence). Here the CDR3 DNA reads TGTGCCTGCAGATCTATAGAGACCCAGTACTTC. It is translated as CACRSIETQYF.

The chain combines TRBV12-3 or TRBV12-4 with TRBJ1-2; maybe TRBD1 (6 bases). The CDR3 totals 16 residues. V lost 1 base to trimming and J lost 1 base, with 13 bases between them. CDR3 loop: CASSLDYGQINYGYTF. The CDR3 DNA reads as TGTGCCAGCAGTTTAGATTATGGACAGATTAACTATGGCTACACCTTC.

The V and J genes are TRBV20-1 and TRBJ1-1; the D is unclear. Trimming cost V 4 bases and J 1 base, with 16 bases left between them. The CDR3 totals 15 residues. Germline lookup yields CDR1 DFQATT and CDR2 SNEGSKA (reference sequence). The DNA for the CDR3 is TGCAGTGCTATTTCTCCGATCCAGGCGAACACTGAAGCTTTCTTT. It is translated as CSAISPIQANTEAFF.

The chain couples TRBV5-1 to TRBJ2-1; D unclear. The CDR3 consists of 16 residues. V was shortened by 0 bases and J by 7 bases, with 17 bases between the two germline ends. CDR1 is SGHRS, CDR2 YFSETQ, per germline. In nucleotides, the CDR3 is TGCGCCAGCAGCTTGGAGGCGGCGTTTCCCGAAAATGAGCAGTTCTTC. Amino acid sequence: CASSLEAAFPENEQFF.

This clonotype has just a few counts. The chain recombines TRBV7-2 with TRBJ2-1, with no clear D. The CDR3 spans 13 residues. Trimming removed 4 bases at V and 6 bases at J, with 10 bases between. Germline V gene data show CDR1 as SGHTA and CDR2 as FQGNSA. The CDR3: CASSSYLLNEQFF. In DNA form, the CDR3 reads TGTGCCAGCAGCTCCTACCTCCTCAATGAGCAGTTCTTC.

In this sample, this clonotype turned up many times. The rearrangement links TRBV7-9 to TRBJ1-6; D is undetermined. V lost 2 bases and J lost 6, with 11 bases in between. Per germline, CDR1 SEHNR and CDR2 FQNEAQ (reference sequence). The CDR3 consists of 15 residues. CDR3: CASSLNSRSNSPLHF. The CDR3 bases are TGTGCCAGCAGCTTAAACAGCAGATCTAATTCACCCCTCCACTTT. Full variable domain (outside the CDR3, taken from reference TRBV7-9 and TRBJ1-6): DTGVSQNPRHKITKRGQNVTFRCDPISEHNRLYWYRQTLGQGPEFLTYFQNEAQLEKSRLLSDRFSAERPKGSFSTLEIQRTEQGDSAMYLCASSLNSRSNSPLHFGNGTRLTVT.

This clonotype was counted at least ten times. The rearrangement uses TRBV29-1 and TRBJ1-2; possible D gene TRBD1, 6 bases. V was clipped by 4 bases and J by 7 bases, with 16 bases between them. The CDR3 consists of 13 residues. Germline lookup yields CDR1 SQVTM and CDR2 ANQGSEA. The CDR3 DNA follows: TGCAGCGTTGGGGGATTCGGGGGCGGTGGCTACACCTTC. This codes for CSVGGFGGGGYTF.

This clonotype was counted ten times or more. The chain recombines TRBV3-1 with TRBJ2-1; 10 bases line up with TRBD2. The germline gives CDR1 LGHDT, CDR2 YNNKEL (reference sequence). V gave up 3 bases and J gave up 12 bases; unmatched junction bases: 14. The CDR3 sequence is 16 residues long. The CDR3 coding sequence is TGTGCCAGCAGCCAGAGAATCTTCGCACTAGCGGGGCCGCAGTTCTTC. Translated, it gives CASSQRIFALAGPQFF.